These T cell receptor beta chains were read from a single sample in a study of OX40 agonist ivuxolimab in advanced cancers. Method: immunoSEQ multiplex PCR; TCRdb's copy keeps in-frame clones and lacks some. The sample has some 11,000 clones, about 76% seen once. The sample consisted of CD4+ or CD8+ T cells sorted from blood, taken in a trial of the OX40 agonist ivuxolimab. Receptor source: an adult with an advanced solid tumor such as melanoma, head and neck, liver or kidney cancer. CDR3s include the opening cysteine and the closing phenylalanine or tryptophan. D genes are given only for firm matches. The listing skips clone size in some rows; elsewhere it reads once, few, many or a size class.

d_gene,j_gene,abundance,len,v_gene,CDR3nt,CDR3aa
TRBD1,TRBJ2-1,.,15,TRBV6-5,TGTGCCAGCAGTTACGGGGACAGCTCCTACAATGAGCAGTTCTTC,CASSYGDSSYNEQFF
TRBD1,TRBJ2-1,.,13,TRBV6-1,TGTGCCGCAGGACAGGGCGCCTACAATGAGCAGTTCTTC,CAAGQGAYNEQFF
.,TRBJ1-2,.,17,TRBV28,TGTGCCAGCAGTTCCGTGTATGTAGGGATTCGGAACTATGGCTACACCTTC,CASSSVYVGIRNYGYTF
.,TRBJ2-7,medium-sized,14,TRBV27,TGTGCCAGCAGTTTATCTCAGGGAGTCCGCGAGCAGTACTTC,CASSLSQGVREQYF
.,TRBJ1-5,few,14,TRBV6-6,TGTGCCAGCAGTTACAACAGGGCGGGTCAGCCCCAGCATTTT,CASSYNRAGQPQHF
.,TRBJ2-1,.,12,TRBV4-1,TGCGCCAGCAGCCAAGATTCGGATGAGCAGTTCTTC,CASSQDSDEQFF
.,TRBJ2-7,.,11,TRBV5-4,TGTGCCAGCAGCTTCGGCTACGAGCAGTACTTC,CASSFGYEQYF
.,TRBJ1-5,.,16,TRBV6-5,TGTGCCAGCGGTTACGGTGAACCACAAGGCAATCAGCCCCAGCATTTT,CASGYGEPQGNQPQHF
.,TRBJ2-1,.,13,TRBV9,TGTGCCAGCAGCGTAGCTGAGACAGGTTACAAGTTCTTC,CASSVAETGYKFF
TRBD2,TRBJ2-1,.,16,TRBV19,TGTGCCAGTAGTATTTTTAGCGGGAGCTCCTACAATGAGCAGTTCTTC,CASSIFSGSSYNEQFF
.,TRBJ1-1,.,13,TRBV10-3,TGTGCCATCAGTGACCTTTCGAACACTGAAGCTTTCTTT,CAISDLSNTEAFF